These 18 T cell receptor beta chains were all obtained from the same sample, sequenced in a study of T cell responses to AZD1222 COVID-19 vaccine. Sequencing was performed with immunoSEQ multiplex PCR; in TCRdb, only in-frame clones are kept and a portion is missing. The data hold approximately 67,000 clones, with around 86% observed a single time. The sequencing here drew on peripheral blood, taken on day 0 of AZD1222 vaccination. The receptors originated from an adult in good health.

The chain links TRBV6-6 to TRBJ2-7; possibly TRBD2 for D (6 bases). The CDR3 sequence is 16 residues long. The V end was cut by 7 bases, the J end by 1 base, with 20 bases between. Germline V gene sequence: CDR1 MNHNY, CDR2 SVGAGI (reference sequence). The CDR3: CASNWTPLGLSYEQYF. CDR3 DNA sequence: TGTGCCAGCAACTGGACCCCATTAGGACTATCCTACGAGCAGTACTTC.

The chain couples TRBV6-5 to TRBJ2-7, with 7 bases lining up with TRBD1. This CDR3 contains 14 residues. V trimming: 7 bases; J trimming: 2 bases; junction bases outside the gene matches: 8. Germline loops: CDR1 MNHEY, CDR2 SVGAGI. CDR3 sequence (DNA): TGTGCCAGCAAAAGACAGGGAATCGCCTACGAGCAGTACTTC. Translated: CASKRQGIAYEQYF.

CDR3: CASSFLRDTEAFF. The CDR3 DNA follows: TGTGCCAGCAGCTTTCTGAGAGACACTGAAGCTTTCTTT. J is TRBJ1-1 and V is TRBV5-6; D is unresolved. This CDR3 has 13 amino acids. The V gene's germline CDR1 is SGHDT and CDR2 YYEEEE. The germline V and J ends were trimmed by 2 bases and 3 bases, with 8 bases remaining between them.

The CDR3 is CASSPVQGQNTEAFF. The CDR3 nucleotides are TGTGCCAGCTCACCGGTCCAGGGACAGAACACTGAAGCTTTCTTT. The rearrangement joins TRBV18 to TRBJ1-1, with D maybe TRBD1 (6 bases). This CDR3 is built from 15 residues. The germline CDR1 and CDR2 sequences are KGHSH and LQKENI. V was shortened by 3 bases and J by 1 base, with 12 bases between the two germline ends.

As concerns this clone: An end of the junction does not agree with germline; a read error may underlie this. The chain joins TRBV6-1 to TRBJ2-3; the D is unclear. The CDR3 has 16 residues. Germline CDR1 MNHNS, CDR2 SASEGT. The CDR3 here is CASSEDSIDGTDTQYF. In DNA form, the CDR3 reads TGTGCCAGCAGTGAAGATTCGATAGATGGCACGGATACGCAGTATTTT.

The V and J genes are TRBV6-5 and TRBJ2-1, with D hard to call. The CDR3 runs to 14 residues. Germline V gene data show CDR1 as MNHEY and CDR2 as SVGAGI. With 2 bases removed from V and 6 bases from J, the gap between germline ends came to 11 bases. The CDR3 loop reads CASSYGEVGNEQFF. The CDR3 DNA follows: TGTGCCAGCAGTTACGGGGAAGTGGGCAATGAGCAGTTCTTC.

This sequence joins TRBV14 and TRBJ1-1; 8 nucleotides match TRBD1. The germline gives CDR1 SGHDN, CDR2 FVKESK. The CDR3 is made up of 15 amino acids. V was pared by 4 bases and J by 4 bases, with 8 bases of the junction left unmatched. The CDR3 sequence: CASSPTRTGTTEAFF. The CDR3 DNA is TGTGCCAGCAGCCCCACGAGGACAGGGACCACTGAAGCTTTCTTT. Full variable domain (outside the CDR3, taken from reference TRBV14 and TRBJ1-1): EAGVTQFPSHSVIEKGQTVTLRCDPISGHDNLYWYRRVMGKEIKFLLHFVKESKQDESGMPNNRFLAERTGGTYSTLKVQPAELEDSGVYFCASSPTRTGTTEAFFGQGTRLTVV.

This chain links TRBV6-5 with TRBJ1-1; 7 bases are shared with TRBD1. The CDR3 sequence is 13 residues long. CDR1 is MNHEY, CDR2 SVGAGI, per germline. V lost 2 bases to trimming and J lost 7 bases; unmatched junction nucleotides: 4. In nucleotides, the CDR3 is TGTGCCAGCAGTTACCGGGACAGTTATGAAGCTTTCTTT. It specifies CASSYRDSYEAFF.

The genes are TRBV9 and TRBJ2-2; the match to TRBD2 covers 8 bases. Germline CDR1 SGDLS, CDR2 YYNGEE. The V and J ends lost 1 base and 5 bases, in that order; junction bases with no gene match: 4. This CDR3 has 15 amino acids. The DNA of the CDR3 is TGTGCCAGCAGCGTACGGGCTAGCGGGACCGGGGAGCTGTTTTTT. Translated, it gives CASSVRASGTGELFF.

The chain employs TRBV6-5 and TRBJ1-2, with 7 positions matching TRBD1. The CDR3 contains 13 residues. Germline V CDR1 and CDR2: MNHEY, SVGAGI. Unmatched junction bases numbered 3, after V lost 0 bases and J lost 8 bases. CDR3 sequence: CASSYSTGRGYTF. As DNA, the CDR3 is TGTGCCAGCAGTTACTCGACAGGGCGCGGCTACACCTTC.

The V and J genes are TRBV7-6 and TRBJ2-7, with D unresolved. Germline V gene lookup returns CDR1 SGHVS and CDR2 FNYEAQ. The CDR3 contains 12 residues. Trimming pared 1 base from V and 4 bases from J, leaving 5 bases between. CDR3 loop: CASSLVPYEQYF. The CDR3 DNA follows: TGTGCCAGCAGCTTAGTTCCGTACGAGCAGTACTTC.

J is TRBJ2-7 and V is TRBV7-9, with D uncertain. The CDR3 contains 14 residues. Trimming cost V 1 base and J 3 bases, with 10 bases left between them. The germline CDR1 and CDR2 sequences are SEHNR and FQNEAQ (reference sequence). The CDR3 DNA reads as TGTGCCAGCAGCTTAGTTCCAGGAAACTACGAGCAGTACTTC. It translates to CASSLVPGNYEQYF.

The CDR3, as DNA: TGTGCCAGTAGTACGCAGGGGGCAGGGCAGCCCCAGCATTTT. It codes for CASSTQGAGQPQHF. The genes are TRBV19 and TRBJ1-5; TRBD1 matches at 8 bases. This CDR3 comprises 14 residues. V lost 4 bases, J lost 7 bases, and 6 bases stayed unmatched. From germline, CDR1 is LNHDA and CDR2 SQIVND (reference sequence). The full variable domain, with the rest looked up from reference TRBV19 and TRBJ1-5, is DGGITQSPKYLFRKEGQNVTLSCEQNLNHDAMYWYRQDPGQGLRLIYYSQIVNDFQKGDIAEGYSVSREKKESFPLTVTSAQKNPTAFYLCASSTQGAGQPQHFGDGTRLSIL.

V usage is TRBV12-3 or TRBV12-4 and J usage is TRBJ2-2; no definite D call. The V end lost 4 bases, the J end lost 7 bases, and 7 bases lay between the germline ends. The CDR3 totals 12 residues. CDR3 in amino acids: CASSSGDGELFF. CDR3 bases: TGTGCCAGCAGTTCGGGTGACGGGGAGCTGTTTTTT.

CDR3 sequence reads: CASTPGQHTGELFF. DNA of the CDR3: TGTGCCAGCACCCCGGGACAGCACACCGGGGAGCTGTTTTTT. This sequence joins TRBV27 and TRBJ2-2; 7 nucleotides agree with TRBD1. Looked up from germline, CDR1 is MNHEY and CDR2 is SMNVEV (reference sequence). The CDR3 is made up of 14 amino acids. J gave up 3 bases and V 7 bases, and 5 bases lay outside the gene matches.

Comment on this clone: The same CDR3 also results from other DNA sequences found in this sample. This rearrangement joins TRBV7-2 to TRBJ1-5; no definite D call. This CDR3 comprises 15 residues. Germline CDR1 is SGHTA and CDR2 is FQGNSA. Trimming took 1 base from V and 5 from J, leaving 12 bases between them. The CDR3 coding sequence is TGTGCCAGCAGCTTAGTTCTGGGTGGAGATCAGCCCCAGCATTTT. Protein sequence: CASSLVLGGDQPQHF.

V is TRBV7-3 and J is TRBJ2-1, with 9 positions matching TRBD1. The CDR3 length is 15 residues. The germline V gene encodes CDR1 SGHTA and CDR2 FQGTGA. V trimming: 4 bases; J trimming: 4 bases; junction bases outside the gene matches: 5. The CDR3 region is CASSSDRGKYNEQFF. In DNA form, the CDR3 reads TGTGCCAGCAGCTCGGACAGGGGAAAGTACAATGAGCAGTTCTTC.

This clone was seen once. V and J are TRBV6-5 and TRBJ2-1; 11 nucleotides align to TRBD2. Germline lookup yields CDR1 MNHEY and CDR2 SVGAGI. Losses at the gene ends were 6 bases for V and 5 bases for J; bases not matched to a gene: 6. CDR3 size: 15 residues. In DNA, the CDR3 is TGTGCCAGCAGGGTTAGCGGGAGGGCCGACAATGAGCAGTTCTTC. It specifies CASRVSGRADNEQFF.